This T cell receptor (beta chain) was identified during a study of T cell responses to AZD1222 COVID-19 vaccine. The overall study: Pooled together were second doses at about 4 or about 12 weeks.

TCRdb's copy holds only in-frame clones and misses some; the assay was immunoSEQ multiplex PCR. The sample consists of 150,000 to 200,000 clones, around 90% of them appearing once. On this clone itself: No antigen is known for it.

General observations from the study: Nearly half of spike-specific TCRs reportedly target unmutated variant regions. Possibly, clonal diversity was underestimated; donors were largely white British and included more females.

Sequenced material: peripheral blood, taken on day 0 of AZD1222 vaccination. The sequence derives from an adult in good health.

The CDR3 protein is CASRHRRDGYYEQYF. CDR3 coding DNA: TGTGCCAGCAGACACCGCCGGGACGGCTACTACGAGCAGTACTTC. The genes are TRBV6-6 and TRBJ2-7, with D perhaps TRBD1 or TRBD2 (5 bases each). Deletions cut 6 bases from V and 3 bases from J, with 18 bases between. The CDR3 totals 15 residues. Germline V gene lookup returns CDR1 MNHNY and CDR2 SVGAGI (reference sequence).